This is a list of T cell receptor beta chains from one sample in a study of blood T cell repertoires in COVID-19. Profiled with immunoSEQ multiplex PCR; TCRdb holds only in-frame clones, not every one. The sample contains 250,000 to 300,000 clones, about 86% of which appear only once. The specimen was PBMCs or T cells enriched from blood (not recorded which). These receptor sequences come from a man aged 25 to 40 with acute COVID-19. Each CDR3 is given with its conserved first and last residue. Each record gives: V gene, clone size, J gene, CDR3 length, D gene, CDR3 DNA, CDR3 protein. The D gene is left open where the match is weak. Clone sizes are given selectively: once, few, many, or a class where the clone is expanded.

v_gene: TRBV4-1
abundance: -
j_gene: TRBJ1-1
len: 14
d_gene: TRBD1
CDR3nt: TGCGCCAGCAGCCACCGACAGGGTGGCACTGAAGCTTTCTTT
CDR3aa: CASSHRQGGTEAFF

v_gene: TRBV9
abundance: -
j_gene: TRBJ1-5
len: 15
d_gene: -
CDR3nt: TGTGCCAGCAGCCGCGGAGGGCAGAGCAATCAGCCCCAGCATTTT
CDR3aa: CASSRGGQSNQPQHF

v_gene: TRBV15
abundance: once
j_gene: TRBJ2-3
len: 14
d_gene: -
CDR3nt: TGTGCCACCCAGCCGGGGATCGGTGCAGATACGCAGTATTTT
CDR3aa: CATQPGIGADTQYF

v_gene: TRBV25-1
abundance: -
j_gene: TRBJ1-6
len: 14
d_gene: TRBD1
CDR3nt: TGTGCCAGCAGGGTGGACAGGGCTAATTCACCCCTCCACTTT
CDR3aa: CASRVDRANSPLHF

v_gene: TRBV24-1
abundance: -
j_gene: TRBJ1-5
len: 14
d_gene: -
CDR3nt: TGTGCCACCGGAGACCCGAGGAGCAATCAGCCCCAGCATTTT
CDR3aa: CATGDPRSNQPQHF

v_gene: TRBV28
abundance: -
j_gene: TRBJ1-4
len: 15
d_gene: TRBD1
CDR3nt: TGTGCCAGCAGTGCCTACGCCGGGACAGAAGAAAAACTGTTTTTT
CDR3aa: CASSAYAGTEEKLFF

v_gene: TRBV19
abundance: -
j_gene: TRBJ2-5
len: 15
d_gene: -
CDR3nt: TGTGCCAGTAGTGTGGGACACGAAGTCCAAGAGACCCAGTACTTC
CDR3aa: CASSVGHEVQETQYF

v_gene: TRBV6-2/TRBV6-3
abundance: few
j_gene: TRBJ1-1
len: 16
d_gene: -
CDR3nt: TGTGCCAGCAGCACAACCCCCTCGGGGATCTTCGATGAAGCTTTCTTT
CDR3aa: CASSTTPSGIFDEAFF

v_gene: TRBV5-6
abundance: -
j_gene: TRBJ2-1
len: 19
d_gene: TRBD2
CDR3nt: TGTGCCAGCAGCCCACCTTTGCCTCTAGCGGGAGCGACCTACAATGAGCAGTTCTTC
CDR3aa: CASSPPLPLAGATYNEQFF

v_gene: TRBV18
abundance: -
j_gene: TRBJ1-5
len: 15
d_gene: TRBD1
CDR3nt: TGTGCCAGCTCACTGGGGACAGGGCCCAATCAGCCCCAGCATTTT
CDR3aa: CASSLGTGPNQPQHF

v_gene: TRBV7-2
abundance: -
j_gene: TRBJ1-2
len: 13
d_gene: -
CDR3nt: TGTGCCAGCAGCCCCGACAGGAGCTATGGCTACACCTTC
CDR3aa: CASSPDRSYGYTF

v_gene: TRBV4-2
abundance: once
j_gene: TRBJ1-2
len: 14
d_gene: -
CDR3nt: TGTGCCAGCAGCCAAGGAGGGTGGGACTATGGCTACACCTTC
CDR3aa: CASSQGGWDYGYTF

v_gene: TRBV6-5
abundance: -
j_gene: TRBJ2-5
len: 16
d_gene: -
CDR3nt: TGTGCCAGCAGTTTCCTAGGGGGTGGCAGACAAGAGACCCAGTACTTC
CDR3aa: CASSFLGGGRQETQYF

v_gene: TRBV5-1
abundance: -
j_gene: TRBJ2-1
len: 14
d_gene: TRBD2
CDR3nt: TGCGCCAGCACTCCCGGCGGGGGTGCCAATGAGCAGTTCTTC
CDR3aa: CASTPGGGANEQFF

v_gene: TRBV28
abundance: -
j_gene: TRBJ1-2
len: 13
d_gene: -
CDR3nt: TGTGCCAGCTTCGACACCTATAACTATGGCTACACCTTC
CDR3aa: CASFDTYNYGYTF

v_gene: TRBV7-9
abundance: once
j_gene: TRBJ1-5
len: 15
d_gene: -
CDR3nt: TGTGCCAGCAGCGGTACAGGGACTAGCAATCAGCCCCAGCATTTT
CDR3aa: CASSGTGTSNQPQHF

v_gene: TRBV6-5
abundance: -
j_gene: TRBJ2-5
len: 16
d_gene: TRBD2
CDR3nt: TGTGCCAGCAGTTACCTAGCGGGAGGGCCTATGGAGACCCAGTACTTC
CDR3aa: CASSYLAGGPMETQYF

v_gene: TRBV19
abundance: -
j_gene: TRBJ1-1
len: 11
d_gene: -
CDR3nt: TGTGCCAGTAATATGAACACTGAAGCTTTCTTT
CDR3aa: CASNMNTEAFF

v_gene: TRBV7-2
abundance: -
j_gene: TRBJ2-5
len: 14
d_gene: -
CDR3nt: TGTGCCAGCAGCTTAGGTCCTAGCGTAGAGACCCAGTACTTC
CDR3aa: CASSLGPSVETQYF

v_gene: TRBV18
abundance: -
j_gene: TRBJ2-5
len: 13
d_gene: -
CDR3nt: TGTGCCAGCTCACCATCCAGGCAAGAGACCCAGTACTTC
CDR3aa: CASSPSRQETQYF

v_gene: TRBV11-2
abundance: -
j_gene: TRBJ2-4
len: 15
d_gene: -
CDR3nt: TGTGCCAGCAGCTTAGCGGGCACGGGGTTAAACATTCAGTACTTC
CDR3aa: CASSLAGTGLNIQYF

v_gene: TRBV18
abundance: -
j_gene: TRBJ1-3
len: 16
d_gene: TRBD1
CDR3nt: TGTGCCAGCTCACCTAAAGGACAGGTTTCTGGAAACACCATATATTTT
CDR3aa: CASSPKGQVSGNTIYF

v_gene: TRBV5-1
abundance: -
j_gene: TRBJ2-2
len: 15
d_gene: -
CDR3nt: TGTGCCAGCAGCTTACCTCGGGACTCGGCCGGGGAGCTGTTTTTT
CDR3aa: CASSLPRDSAGELFF

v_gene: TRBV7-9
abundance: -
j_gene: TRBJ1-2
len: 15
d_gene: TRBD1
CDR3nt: TGTGCCAGCAGCGTCTCGGGACAGGCAAACTATGGCTACACCTTC
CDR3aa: CASSVSGQANYGYTF

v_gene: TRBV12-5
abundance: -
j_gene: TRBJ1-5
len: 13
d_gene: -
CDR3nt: TGTGCTAGTGGCTTAGGGGCATCCCAGCCCCAGCATTTT
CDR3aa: CASGLGASQPQHF

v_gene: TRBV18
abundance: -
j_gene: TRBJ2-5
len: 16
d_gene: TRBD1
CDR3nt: TGTGCCAGCTCACCACTACAGGGGGCGACGGGGGAGACCCAGTACTTC
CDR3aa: CASSPLQGATGETQYF